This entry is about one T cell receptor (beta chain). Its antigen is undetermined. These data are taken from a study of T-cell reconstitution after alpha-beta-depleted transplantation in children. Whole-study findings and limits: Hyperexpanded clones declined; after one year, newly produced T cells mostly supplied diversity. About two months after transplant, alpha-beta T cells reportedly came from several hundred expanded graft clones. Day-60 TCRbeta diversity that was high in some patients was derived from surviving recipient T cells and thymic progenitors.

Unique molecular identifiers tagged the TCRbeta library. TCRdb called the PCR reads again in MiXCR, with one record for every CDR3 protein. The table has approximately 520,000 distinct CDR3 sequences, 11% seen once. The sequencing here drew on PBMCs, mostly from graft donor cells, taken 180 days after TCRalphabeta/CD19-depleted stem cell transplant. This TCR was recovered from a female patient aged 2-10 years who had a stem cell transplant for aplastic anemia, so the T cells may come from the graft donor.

The CDR3 region is CASSFLSPSGANVLTF. CDR3 nucleotides: TGTGCCAGCAGTTTTTTGAGTCCCTCTGGGGCCAACGTCCTGACTTTC. The rearrangement links TRBV27 to TRBJ2-6, with D uncertain. From germline, CDR1 is MNHEY and CDR2 SMNVEV (reference sequence). This CDR3 contains 16 residues. V was pared by 3 bases and J by 0 bases, with 9 bases between.